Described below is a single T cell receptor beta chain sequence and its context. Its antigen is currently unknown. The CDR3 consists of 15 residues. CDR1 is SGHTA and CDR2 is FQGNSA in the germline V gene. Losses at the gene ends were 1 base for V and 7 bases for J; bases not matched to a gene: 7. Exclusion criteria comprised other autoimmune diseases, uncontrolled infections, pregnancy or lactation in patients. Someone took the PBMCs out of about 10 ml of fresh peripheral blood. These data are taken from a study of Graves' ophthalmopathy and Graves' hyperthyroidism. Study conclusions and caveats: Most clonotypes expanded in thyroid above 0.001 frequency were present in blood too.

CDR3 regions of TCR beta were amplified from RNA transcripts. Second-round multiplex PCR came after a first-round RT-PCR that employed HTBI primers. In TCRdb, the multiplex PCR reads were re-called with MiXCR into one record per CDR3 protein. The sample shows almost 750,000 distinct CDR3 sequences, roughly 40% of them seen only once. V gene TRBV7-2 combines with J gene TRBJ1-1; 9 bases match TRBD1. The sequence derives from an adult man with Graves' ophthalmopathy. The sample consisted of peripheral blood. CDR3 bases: TGTGCCAGCAGCTTAGGGGAGACAGGGGGGTTTGAAGCTTTCTTT. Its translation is CASSLGETGGFEAFF.